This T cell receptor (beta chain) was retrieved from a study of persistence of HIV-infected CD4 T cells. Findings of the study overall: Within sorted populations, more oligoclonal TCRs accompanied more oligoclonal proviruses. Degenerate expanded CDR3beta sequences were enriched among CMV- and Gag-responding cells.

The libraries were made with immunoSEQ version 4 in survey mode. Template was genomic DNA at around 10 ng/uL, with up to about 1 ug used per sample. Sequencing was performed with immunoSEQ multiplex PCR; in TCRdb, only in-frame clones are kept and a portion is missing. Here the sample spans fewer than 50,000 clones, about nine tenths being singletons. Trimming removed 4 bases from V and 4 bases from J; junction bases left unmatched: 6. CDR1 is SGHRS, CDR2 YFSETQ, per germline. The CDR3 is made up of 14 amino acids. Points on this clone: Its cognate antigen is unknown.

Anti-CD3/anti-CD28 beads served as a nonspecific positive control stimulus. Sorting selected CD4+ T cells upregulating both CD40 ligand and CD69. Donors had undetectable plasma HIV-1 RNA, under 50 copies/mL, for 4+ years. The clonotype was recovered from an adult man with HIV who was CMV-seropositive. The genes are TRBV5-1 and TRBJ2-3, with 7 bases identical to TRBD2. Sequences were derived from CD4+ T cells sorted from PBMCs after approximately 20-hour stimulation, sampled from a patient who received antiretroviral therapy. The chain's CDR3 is CASSTLTSPDTQYF. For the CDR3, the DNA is TGCGCCAGCAGCACATTGACTAGCCCAGATACGCAGTATTTT.